This T cell receptor beta chain was identified in a study of T cells expressing NK-cell markers. TCRdb reprocessed the 5' RACE reads, keeping one entry per CDR3 protein, no DNA. The ten top clones account for 18%, within a sample of some 110,000 distinct CDR3 sequences. This CDR3 is built from 15 residues. The V gene's germline CDR1 is MNHNS and CDR2 SASEGT. This clonotype is called medium-sized based on its frequency. Source material: blood T cells: a sorted CD56 or NKG2C T cell subset, CD4+ or CD8+ T cells, or bulk PBMC T cells (not recorded which). The receptor comes from a woman aged 18 to 69 in good health. This rearrangement joins TRBV6-1 to TRBJ2-2; as DNA is missing, the TRBD1 call by TCRdb cannot be tested. The chain's CDR3 is CASRPGGRDTGELFF.